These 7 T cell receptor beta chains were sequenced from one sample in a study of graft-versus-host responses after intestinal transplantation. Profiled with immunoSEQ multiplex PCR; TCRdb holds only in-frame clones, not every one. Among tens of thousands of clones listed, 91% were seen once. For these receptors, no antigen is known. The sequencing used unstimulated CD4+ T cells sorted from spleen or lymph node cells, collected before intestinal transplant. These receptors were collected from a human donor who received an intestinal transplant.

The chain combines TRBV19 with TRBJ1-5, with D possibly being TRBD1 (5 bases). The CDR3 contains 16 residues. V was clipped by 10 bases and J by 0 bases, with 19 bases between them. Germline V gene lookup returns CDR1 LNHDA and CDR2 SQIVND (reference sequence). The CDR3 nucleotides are TGTGCCACCCGGACGGGGGGGATTTATAGCAATCAGCCCCAGCATTTT. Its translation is CATRTGGIYSNQPQHF.

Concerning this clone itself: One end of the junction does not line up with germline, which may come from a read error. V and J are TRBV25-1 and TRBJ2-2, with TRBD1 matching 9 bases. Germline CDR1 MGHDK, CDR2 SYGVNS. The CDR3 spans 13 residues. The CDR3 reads CTSSRTGAGELFF. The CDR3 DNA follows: TGTACCAGCAGTCGGACAGGGGCCGGGGAGCTGTTTTTT.

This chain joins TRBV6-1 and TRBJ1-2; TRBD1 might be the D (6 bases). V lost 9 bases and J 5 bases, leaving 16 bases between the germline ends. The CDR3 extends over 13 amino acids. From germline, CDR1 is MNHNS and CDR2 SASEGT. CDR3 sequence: CASGVGTLYGYTF. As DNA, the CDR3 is TGTGCCAGTGGGGTGGGGACATTATATGGCTACACCTTC.

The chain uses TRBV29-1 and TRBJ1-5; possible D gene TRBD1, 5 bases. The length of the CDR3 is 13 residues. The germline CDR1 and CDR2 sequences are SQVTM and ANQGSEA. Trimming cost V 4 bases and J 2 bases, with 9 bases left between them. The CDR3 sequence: CSVAGFGNQPQHF. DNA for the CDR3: TGCAGCGTTGCAGGGTTCGGCAATCAGCCCCAGCATTTT.

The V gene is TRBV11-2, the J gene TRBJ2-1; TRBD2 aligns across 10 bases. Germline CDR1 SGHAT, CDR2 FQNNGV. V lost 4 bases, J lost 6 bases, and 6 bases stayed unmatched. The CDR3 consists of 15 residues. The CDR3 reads CASSSSGGLLNEQFF. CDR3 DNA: TGTGCCAGCAGCTCTAGCGGGGGTCTACTCAATGAGCAGTTCTTC.

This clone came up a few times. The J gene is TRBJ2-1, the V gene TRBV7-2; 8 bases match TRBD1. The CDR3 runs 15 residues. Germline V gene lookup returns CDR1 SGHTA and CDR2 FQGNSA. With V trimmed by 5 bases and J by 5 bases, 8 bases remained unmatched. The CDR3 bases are TGTGCCAGCAGCCCCCAGGGGGCGTCAAACAATGAGCAGTTCTTC. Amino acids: CASSPQGASNNEQFF.

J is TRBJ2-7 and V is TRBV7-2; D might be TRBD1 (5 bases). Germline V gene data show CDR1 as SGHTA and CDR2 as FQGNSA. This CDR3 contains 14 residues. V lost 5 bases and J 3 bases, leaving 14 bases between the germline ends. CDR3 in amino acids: CASSGTQGFYEQYF. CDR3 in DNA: TGTGCCAGCAGCGGAACGCAGGGATTCTACGAGCAGTACTTC.